The rows below give T cell receptor beta chains drawn from one sample of a study of blood T cell repertoires in COVID-19. The data were produced by immunoSEQ multiplex PCR, yet TCRdb's version contains in-frame clones alone and is incomplete. The data hold fewer than 350,000 clones, with about 83% observed a single time. The specimen was PBMCs or T cells enriched from blood (not recorded which). Receptors were obtained from a woman aged 40 to 49 who had recovered from COVID-19. Each CDR3 is given with its conserved first and last residue. Fields, in order: V gene, J gene, CDR3 protein.

v_gene: TRBV2
j_gene: TRBJ1-5
CDR3aa: CASSKDRGGQPQHF

v_gene: TRBV21-1
j_gene: TRBJ2-1
CDR3aa: CASSKGLAGEQFF

v_gene: TRBV29-1
j_gene: TRBJ1-4
CDR3aa: CSVEGPGQPEKLFF

v_gene: TRBV28
j_gene: TRBJ1-3
CDR3aa: CASSAGGTSNTIYF

v_gene: TRBV6-1
j_gene: TRBJ1-5
CDR3aa: CASSGPGTGGGQPQHF

v_gene: TRBV7-2
j_gene: TRBJ1-4
CDR3aa: CASTEGTNEKLFF

v_gene: TRBV10-3
j_gene: TRBJ1-1
CDR3aa: CAIKRTGRGDTEAFF

v_gene: TRBV19
j_gene: TRBJ1-2
CDR3aa: CASSILTENGYTF

v_gene: TRBV6-5
j_gene: TRBJ2-7
CDR3aa: CASKGSSHEQYF

v_gene: TRBV7-9
j_gene: TRBJ2-2
CDR3aa: CASTLLGDSTGELFF

v_gene: TRBV5-1
j_gene: TRBJ2-7
CDR3aa: CASSAGTPLASYEQYF

v_gene: TRBV7-3
j_gene: TRBJ1-1
CDR3aa: CASSSRGRNTEAFF

v_gene: TRBV7-9
j_gene: TRBJ2-1
CDR3aa: CASSLRRGGAGSYNEQFF

v_gene: TRBV2
j_gene: TRBJ1-6
CDR3aa: CASSDRGGDNSPLHF

v_gene: TRBV12-3/TRBV12-4
j_gene: TRBJ2-7
CDR3aa: CASSVIPRGEQYF

v_gene: TRBV11-3
j_gene: TRBJ2-2
CDR3aa: CASSLDNSGVNTGELFF

v_gene: TRBV19
j_gene: TRBJ2-2
CDR3aa: CASTGGANTGELFF

v_gene: TRBV19
j_gene: TRBJ2-2
CDR3aa: CAGRTSGSPGELFF

v_gene: TRBV6-5
j_gene: TRBJ1-2
CDR3aa: CASRRDSAEGYTF

v_gene: TRBV4-3
j_gene: TRBJ2-5
CDR3aa: CASSPPASGRRRYQETQYF

v_gene: TRBV10-3
j_gene: TRBJ1-1
CDR3aa: CAISEPGTYIDAFF

v_gene: TRBV6-5
j_gene: TRBJ2-7
CDR3aa: CASSYVPDSRTGEQYF

v_gene: TRBV28
j_gene: TRBJ1-2
CDR3aa: CASGERGGTYGYTF

v_gene: TRBV4-1
j_gene: TRBJ2-7
CDR3aa: CASSQATGQGLYEQYF

v_gene: TRBV4-3
j_gene: TRBJ1-2
CDR3aa: CASSQAQVENYGYTF

v_gene: TRBV7-9
j_gene: TRBJ1-1
CDR3aa: CASSLDEGAVTEAFF

v_gene: TRBV21-1
j_gene: TRBJ2-1
CDR3aa: CASKERAGWVQFF

v_gene: TRBV7-2
j_gene: TRBJ2-2
CDR3aa: CASSPSVYTGELFF

v_gene: TRBV7-9
j_gene: TRBJ2-3
CDR3aa: CASSLYADTQYF

v_gene: TRBV3-1/TRBV3-2
j_gene: TRBJ2-1
CDR3aa: CASSRPGLAPYNEQFF

v_gene: TRBV4-1
j_gene: TRBJ2-3
CDR3aa: CASSQVLAAITDTQYF

v_gene: TRBV6-2/TRBV6-3
j_gene: TRBJ2-1
CDR3aa: CASSASGRRGQFF

v_gene: TRBV10-3
j_gene: TRBJ2-1
CDR3aa: CAISSTTSGSYNEQFF

v_gene: TRBV9
j_gene: TRBJ1-2
CDR3aa: CASTGSNYGYTF

v_gene: TRBV2
j_gene: TRBJ1-3
CDR3aa: CASSDLLGRASGNTIYF

v_gene: TRBV11-2
j_gene: TRBJ2-2
CDR3aa: CASSTTGVAGELFF

v_gene: TRBV30
j_gene: TRBJ2-1
CDR3aa: CAWSTPGGQQFF

v_gene: TRBV6-2/TRBV6-3
j_gene: TRBJ2-3
CDR3aa: CASSYSSHVEAIRTDTQYF

v_gene: TRBV5-8
j_gene: TRBJ1-1
CDR3aa: CASSARDGGTEAFF

v_gene: TRBV28
j_gene: TRBJ2-7
CDR3aa: CASRRGGTGGSYEQYF

v_gene: TRBV5-1
j_gene: TRBJ1-1
CDR3aa: CASSLAGAMNTEAFF

v_gene: TRBV10-3
j_gene: TRBJ1-4
CDR3aa: CAISESGTGKEKLFF

v_gene: TRBV28
j_gene: TRBJ1-2
CDR3aa: CASSPWDSLNYGYTF

v_gene: TRBV2
j_gene: TRBJ2-2
CDR3aa: CASSESLNTGELFF

v_gene: TRBV21-1
j_gene: TRBJ2-1
CDR3aa: CASSKEGGSSYNEQFF

v_gene: TRBV12-3/TRBV12-4
j_gene: TRBJ2-7
CDR3aa: CASTDRSSYEQYF

v_gene: TRBV28
j_gene: TRBJ2-1
CDR3aa: CASICDGTSCNEQFF

v_gene: TRBV18
j_gene: TRBJ2-5
CDR3aa: CASSPRQFQETQYF

v_gene: TRBV6-4
j_gene: TRBJ2-2
CDR3aa: CASRPQGNTGELFF

v_gene: TRBV28
j_gene: TRBJ1-2
CDR3aa: CASTSGTAYSRGLYGYTF

v_gene: TRBV27
j_gene: TRBJ2-3
CDR3aa: CASSLSWASGSQDTQYF

v_gene: TRBV27
j_gene: TRBJ2-2
CDR3aa: CASSSTRASGHTGELFF